The 29 T cell receptor beta chains in this list originate from one sample, sequenced in a study of OX40 agonist ivuxolimab in advanced cancers. The data were produced by immunoSEQ multiplex PCR, yet TCRdb's version contains in-frame clones alone and is incomplete. The sample has around 67,000 clones; roughly 81% are singletons. This material consisted of CD4+ or CD8+ T cells sorted from blood, taken in a trial of the OX40 agonist ivuxolimab. The receptors were sampled from an adult with an advanced solid tumor such as melanoma, head and neck, liver or kidney cancer.

The J gene is TRBJ2-7, the V gene TRBV11-2; TRBD1 is a possible D gene (6 bases). Trimming took off 2 bases at V and 1 base at J, with 9 bases between the two ends. This CDR3 has 14 amino acids. Germline lookup yields CDR1 SGHAT and CDR2 FQNNGV. The CDR3 DNA reads as TGTGCCAGCAGCTTAAGTAGGGGGTCCTACGAGCAGTACTTC. It codes for CASSLSRGSYEQYF.

The V and J genes are TRBV5-1 and TRBJ1-1; 11 nucleotides match TRBD1. This CDR3 has 15 amino acids. Germline CDR1 and CDR2: SGHRS and YFSETQ. V trimming: 0 bases; J trimming: 6 bases; junction bases outside the gene matches: 4. CDR3 protein: CASSLGTGGFAEAFF. CDR3 nucleotides: TGCGCCAGCAGCTTGGGGACAGGGGGCTTCGCTGAAGCTTTCTTT.

The chain joins TRBV20-1 to TRBJ1-2; 7 bases map to TRBD1. Losses at the gene ends were 8 bases for V and 8 bases for J; bases not matched to a gene: 8. The length of the CDR3 is 11 residues. CDR1 is DFQATT and CDR2 is SNEGSKA in the germline V gene (reference sequence). CDR3 DNA: TGCAGTTATAGACAGGGTCGAGGCTACACCTTC. This translates into CSYRQGRGYTF.

The gene calls are TRBV5-1 and TRBJ2-2; no clear D gene. CDR1 and CDR2 from the germline V gene are SGHRS and YFSETQ. V lost 4 bases and J lost 4, with 5 bases in between. The CDR3 loop spans 12 amino acids. DNA for the CDR3: TGCGCCAGCAGCCCCGGCACCGGGGAGCTGTTTTTT. Encoded protein: CASSPGTGELFF.

The chain links TRBV6-1 to TRBJ1-5; TRBD1 is a possible D gene (5 bases). The CDR3 has 15 amino acids. The V and J ends lost 4 bases and 0 bases respectively, with 10 bases between them. The germline V gene encodes CDR1 MNHNS and CDR2 SASEGT. CDR3 in DNA: TGTGCCAGCAGTGGTACGGGGGGTAGCAATCAGCCCCAGCATTTT. Translating it yields CASSGTGGSNQPQHF.

The count of this clone is one. J is TRBJ1-5 and V is TRBV6-1; no clear D gene. V was pared by 6 bases and J by 3 bases, with 9 bases between. The CDR3 sequence is 13 residues long. Germline CDR1 MNHNS, CDR2 SASEGT. This CDR3 reads CASRQQLNQPQHF. CDR3 in DNA: TGTGCCAGCAGGCAGCAACTCAATCAGCCCCAGCATTTT.

The chain combines TRBV6-1 with TRBJ1-1; no reliable D call. V was shortened by 6 bases and J by 7 bases, with 12 bases between the two germline ends. The CDR3 runs 12 residues. CDR1 is MNHNS and CDR2 is SASEGT in the germline V gene. The CDR3 DNA sequence: TGTGCCAGCAGCCTAATGACATTTGAAGCTTTCTTT. Amino acid sequence: CASSLMTFEAFF.

This clone was recorded a few times. The V call is TRBV4-2, the J call TRBJ2-3; D remains unclear. Per germline, CDR1 LGHNA and CDR2 YNFKEQ. There are 15 residues in the CDR3. Trimming took off 1 base at V and 6 bases at J, with 14 bases between the two ends. The chain's CDR3 is CASSQVSLVRDTQYF. The CDR3 DNA follows: TGTGCCAGCAGCCAAGTTTCTCTAGTCAGGGATACGCAGTATTTT.

The rearrangement joins TRBV28 to TRBJ1-5, with a weak D call TRBD1 (5 bases). The V gene's germline CDR1 is MDHEN and CDR2 SYDVKM. The V gene lost 5 bases and the J gene lost 2 bases, with 10 bases spanning the gap. The CDR3 is 14 residues long. The CDR3 here is CASSPGGGNQPQHF. The CDR3, as DNA: TGTGCCAGCAGTCCTGGGGGGGGCAATCAGCCCCAGCATTTT.

In this sample, this clone turned up once. V gene TRBV5-1 combines with J gene TRBJ1-4; D is unresolved. Germline V CDR1 and CDR2: SGHRS, YFSETQ. This CDR3 contains 16 residues. Trimming cost V 0 bases and J 8 bases, with 17 bases left between them. The CDR3 coding sequence is TGCGCCAGCAGCTTGGGATCGACCCCGGCGGGGGAAAAACTGTTTTTT. It specifies CASSLGSTPAGEKLFF.

This CDR3 is CASSPGQSTNEKLFF. The CDR3 region has the DNA TGTGCCAGCAGCCCCGGACAGTCAACTAATGAAAAACTGTTTTTT. J is TRBJ1-4 and V is TRBV28; D may be TRBD1 (6 bases). CDR3 length: 15 residues. Germline CDR1 MDHEN, CDR2 SYDVKM. V was trimmed by 6 bases and J by 0 bases, leaving 11 bases between them.

The chain employs TRBV5-1 and TRBJ1-6; 7 bases are a match to TRBD1. The V segment lost 5 bases and the J segment 10 bases; nucleotides outside the gene matches: 15. The CDR3 contains 16 residues. CDR1 and CDR2 from the germline V gene are SGHRS and YFSETQ. CDR3 coding DNA: TGCGCCAGCAGTTTTTCGGGACAGCCGAAGGGCTCACCCCTCCACTTT. This translates into CASSFSGQPKGSPLHF.

Turning to this clone: In this CDR3 the conserved last residue, phenylalanine or tryptophan, is missing, so a read error is likely. The DNA is left out, because the CDR3 cannot be placed on it with certainty; the CDR3 is given as TCRdb lists it. The chain employs TRBV6-1 and TRBJ1-2; TRBD1 reflects the table's D call only, with no check against the DNA. The CDR3 comprises 10 residues, both ends counted. Looked up from germline, CDR1 is MNHNS and CDR2 is SASEGT. The CDR3 spells CASVDSKSVS.

V and J are TRBV2 and TRBJ2-3, with 7 bases aligning to TRBD2. Germline V gene lookup returns CDR1 SNHLY and CDR2 FYNNEI. CDR3 length equals 13 residues. The V gene end was trimmed by 4 bases and the J gene end by 10 bases; junction bases not matched to a gene: 8. The CDR3 reads CASSASAGGSQYF. As DNA, the CDR3 is TGTGCCAGCAGTGCCTCGGCCGGGGGGTCGCAGTATTTT.

The table lists this clone with a few counts. The gene calls are TRBV7-8 and TRBJ2-4, with D perhaps matching TRBD1 (5 bases). The CDR3 covers 17 residues. V dropped 2 bases and J dropped 1 base, with 15 bases sitting between them. Germline-derived CDR1 and CDR2 are SGHVS and FQNEAQ. Here the CDR3 reads CASSLNTWGFAKNIQYF. The DNA of the CDR3 is TGTGCCAGCAGCTTAAATACTTGGGGCTTCGCCAAAAACATTCAGTACTTC.

V is TRBV29-1 and J is TRBJ2-1; 9 bases line up with TRBD1. There are 12 residues in the CDR3. V gave up 7 bases and J gave up 9 bases; unmatched junction bases: 7. Per germline, CDR1 SQVTM and CDR2 ANQGSEA. The CDR3 loop reads CSASGQGGEQFF. CDR3 in DNA: TGCAGCGCCTCGGGACAGGGAGGTGAGCAGTTCTTC.

The chain employs TRBV9 and TRBJ2-2; no clear D. The CDR3 totals 15 residues. Trimming took off 4 bases at V and 0 bases at J, with 10 bases between the two ends. Germline CDR1 and CDR2: SGDLS and YYNGEE. The CDR3 reads CASSPDGTNTGELFF. The CDR3 nucleotides are TGTGCCAGCAGCCCTGACGGAACGAACACCGGGGAGCTGTTTTTT.

A few counts support this clone. The chain combines TRBV19 with TRBJ2-7; no clear D gene. Trimming took 3 bases from V and 2 from J, leaving 8 bases between them. CDR3 length: 13 amino acids. Germline loops: CDR1 LNHDA, CDR2 SQIVND (reference sequence). The CDR3 region has the DNA TGTGCCAGTAGTATCGACCGGACCTACGAGCAGTACTTC. This codes for CASSIDRTYEQYF.

The rearrangement uses TRBV29-1 and TRBJ2-7, with 11 positions matching TRBD1. V gave up 6 bases and J gave up 1 base; unmatched junction bases: 2. CDR3 size: 13 residues. Germline CDR1 and CDR2: SQVTM and ANQGSEA. CDR3 amino acids: CSVGQGASYEQYF. The CDR3 DNA sequence: TGCAGCGTAGGACAGGGGGCGTCCTACGAGCAGTACTTC.

This clone was picked up a small number of times. The genes are TRBV2 and TRBJ2-3; TRBD2 agrees at 8 bases. CDR1 and CDR2 (germline): SNHLY, FYNNEI. The CDR3 length is 16 residues. V shed 0 bases, J shed 4 bases, and the junction held 6 bases outside the gene matches. The CDR3 region is CASSEAGGRLADTQYF. The DNA of the CDR3 is TGTGCCAGCAGTGAAGCAGGCGGGAGGTTGGCAGATACGCAGTATTTT.

The chain recombines TRBV27 with TRBJ1-6; 7 nucleotides agree with TRBD1. The CDR3 is 17 residues long. After removal of 5 bases from V and 8 bases from J, the junction contained 15 bases not matched to a gene. The germline V gene has CDR1 MNHEY and CDR2 SMNVEV (reference sequence). Written as DNA, the CDR3 is TGTGCCAGCAGTCGATCCTACGACAGGGTCAAAGATTCACCCCTCCACTTT. This sequence encodes CASSRSYDRVKDSPLHF.

The genes are TRBV30 and TRBJ1-3, with 7 positions matching TRBD1. The CDR3 runs to 15 residues. Germline CDR1 and CDR2: GTSNPN and SVGIG (reference sequence). The V and J ends lost 5 bases and 0 bases, in that order; junction bases with no gene match: 7. The CDR3 nucleotides read TGTGCCTGGGGAGGGGGCGGATTCTCTGGAAACACCATATATTTT. It encodes CAWGGGGFSGNTIYF. Full variable domain (missing parts from reference TRBV30 and TRBJ1-3): SQTIHQWPATLVQPVGSPLSLECTVEGTSNPNLYWYRQAAGRGLQLLFYSVGIGQISSEVPQNLSASRPQDRQFILSSKKLLLSDSGFYLCAWGGGGFSGNTIYFGEGSWLTVV.

This chain connects TRBV18 to TRBJ1-3, with TRBD1 as a possible D gene (5 bases). V was trimmed by 5 bases and J by 4 bases, leaving 21 bases between them. CDR1 KGHSH and CDR2 LQKENI come from the germline V gene. The CDR3 is 17 amino acids. CDR3 DNA: TGTGCCAGCTCATCAGGCGCGGGGACCGGCCTGGGAAACACCATATATTTT. Amino acid sequence: CASSSGAGTGLGNTIYF.

The chain recombines TRBV27 with TRBJ2-3; D remains ambiguous. The CDR3 runs 13 residues. Per the germline V gene, CDR1 is MNHEY and CDR2 is SMNVEV (reference sequence). The ends were cut back, 3 bases at V and 2 bases at J, with 6 bases in the middle. CDR3 in amino acids: CASSFSFTDTQYF. In nucleotides, the CDR3 is TGTGCCAGCAGTTTTTCCTTCACAGATACGCAGTATTTT.

The chain combines TRBV21-1 with TRBJ2-2; the table names TRBD2, a call not compared with the DNA. TRBV21-1 is a pseudogene. The CDR3 contains 16 residues. This chain's CDR3 is CASSKGASANTGELFF. As DNA, the CDR3 is TGTGCCAGCAGCAAAGGGGCTAGCGCTAACACCGGGGAGCTGTTTTTT.

The rearrangement uses TRBV29-1 and TRBJ1-5; no clear D gene. Germline-derived CDR1 and CDR2 are SQVTM and ANQGSEA. V was trimmed by 6 bases and J by 7 bases, leaving 16 bases between them. The CDR3 is made up of 13 amino acids. CDR3 protein: CSVAGHIGQPQHF. In nucleotides, the CDR3 is TGCAGCGTGGCGGGCCATATAGGACAGCCCCAGCATTTT.

The J gene is TRBJ1-6, the V gene TRBV30; D is possibly TRBD1 (5 bases). The V end was cut by 3 bases, the J end by 7 bases, with 16 bases between. Looked up from germline, CDR1 is GTSNPN and CDR2 is SVGIG (reference sequence). The CDR3 loop spans 15 amino acids. In DNA form, the CDR3 reads TGTGCCTGGAGCGCCCCCCCGGGGCGGAATTCACCCCTCCACTTT. This translates into CAWSAPPGRNSPLHF.

This chain connects TRBV19 to TRBJ1-1, with D unresolved. V was clipped by 5 bases and J by 4 bases, with 11 bases between them. CDR1 is LNHDA, CDR2 SQIVND, per germline (reference sequence). The CDR3 is 13 residues long. CDR3 protein: CASSSGRSTEAFF. CDR3 coding DNA: TGTGCCAGTAGTTCTGGACGGAGCACTGAAGCTTTCTTT.

This chain links TRBV7-3 with TRBJ2-2; no firm D call. Trimming pared 4 bases from V and 0 bases from J, leaving 6 bases between. The germline CDR1 and CDR2 sequences are SGHTA and FQGTGA. The CDR3 sequence is 14 residues long. The CDR3 region is CASSYRPNTGELFF. CDR3 in DNA: TGTGCCAGCAGCTACCGACCGAACACCGGGGAGCTGTTTTTT.